Each of the 22 T cell receptor beta chains below was sequenced from the same sample in a study of patients and donors after allogeneic stem cell transplantation. TCRdb passed the RT-PCR reads through MiXCR, listing each CDR3 protein once. The sample shows 150,000 or so distinct CDR3 sequences, more than 20% of them seen only once. Sequenced material: blood, either unsorted or a sorted T cell fraction (not recorded which). The receptor set was obtained from a human donor who was either an allogeneic HSCT recipient or a stem cell or donor lymphocyte infusion donor (not recorded which). It is not recorded whose cells these are; they may come from a transplant donor.

V gene TRBV19 combines with J gene TRBJ1-2; 7 bases align to TRBD1. The junction had 2 bases not matched to a gene; V was cut back by 1 base and J by 6 bases. The CDR3 covers 13 residues. Germline values: CDR1 LNHDA, CDR2 SQIVND (reference sequence). CDR3 coding DNA: TGTGCCAGTAGTATAGGCCAGGGGGATGGCTACACCTTC. Encoded protein: CASSIGQGDGYTF. Variable domain in full (rest from reference TRBV19 and TRBJ1-2): DGGITQSPKYLFRKEGQNVTLSCEQNLNHDAMYWYRQDPGQGLRLIYYSQIVNDFQKGDIAEGYSVSREKKESFPLTVTSAQKNPTAFYLCASSIGQGDGYTFGSGTRLTVV.

This clonotype was seen many times. The chain joins TRBV29-1 to TRBJ2-2; no clear D. CDR1 is SQVTM, CDR2 ANQGSEA, per germline. The CDR3 has 15 residues. V lost 4 bases, J lost 3 bases, and 15 bases lay in between. CDR3 DNA: TGCAGCGTTGTTGGAGTCTCGGCGGACACCGGGGAGCTGTTTTTT. This sequence encodes CSVVGVSADTGELFF.

The DNA of the CDR3 is TGTGCCAGCAGCCCTATGGGCCTCAAGCAGTACTTC. Amino acid sequence: CASSPMGLKQYF. The chain combines TRBV6-1 with TRBJ2-7, with no clear D. V lost 6 bases to trimming and J lost 8 bases, with 14 bases between them. Per the germline V gene, CDR1 is MNHNS and CDR2 is SASEGT. This CDR3 is 12 amino acids long.

This clonotype has a handful of counts. The chain has TRBV12-3 or TRBV12-4 and TRBJ1-2, with TRBD1 identical over 9 bases. This CDR3 spans 14 amino acids. With 6 bases clipped from V and 6 bases from J, the junction kept 8 bases outside the gene matches. The CDR3: CASSPTQGAHGYTF. The CDR3 nucleotides read TGTGCCAGCAGCCCGACACAGGGGGCCCATGGCTACACCTTC.

The V call is TRBV20-1, the J call TRBJ2-1; D perhaps matches TRBD2 (6 bases). Per the germline V gene, CDR1 is DFQATT and CDR2 is SNEGSKA (reference sequence). The V end was cut by 3 bases, the J end by 7 bases, with 16 bases between. The CDR3 covers 14 residues. In DNA, the CDR3 is TGCAGTGCTAGCCGGACTCCCCGGGGGAATGAGCAGTTCTTC. It specifies CSASRTPRGNEQFF.

This clonotype occurred a few times. This chain connects TRBV15 to TRBJ2-1; D is ambiguous. Germline CDR1 and CDR2: LNHNV and YYDKDF (reference sequence). Trimming shortened V by 3 bases and J by 5 bases, and 11 bases separated the two germline ends. The CDR3 is 14 amino acids. As DNA, the CDR3 is TGTGCCACCAGCAGTTGGCATCAGGACAATGAGCAGTTCTTC. This translates into CATSSWHQDNEQFF.

This chain uses TRBV7-9 with TRBJ1-2; D unclear. V shed 11 bases and J shed 6 bases, with 16 bases lying between them. From germline, CDR1 is SEHNR and CDR2 FQNEAQ (reference sequence). The length of the CDR3 is 12 residues. Here the CDR3 reads CAGQRGSDGYTF. The CDR3 DNA follows: TGTGCCGGTCAGCGGGGATCGGATGGCTACACCTTC.

This clonotype was seen ten or more times. The chain employs TRBV4-1 and TRBJ1-1; possibly TRBD1 for D (5 bases). Germline assignment: CDR1 MGHRA and CDR2 YSYEKL. This CDR3 has 17 residues. The V end lost 1 base, the J end lost 1 base, and 16 bases lay between the germline ends. The CDR3 coding sequence is TGCGCCAGCAGCCAAGGCTCGCTCGGGACGACGAACACTGAAGCTTTCTTT. Protein: CASSQGSLGTTNTEAFF.

This clonotype was seen a handful of times. The V and J genes are TRBV7-9 and TRBJ2-3; D might be TRBD2 (6 bases). This CDR3 has 14 residues. CDR1 is SEHNR, CDR2 FQNEAQ, per germline (reference sequence). V was clipped by 6 bases and J by 1 base, with 11 bases between them. The CDR3 bases are TGTGCCAGCAGGGAACTAGCCGGCACAGATACGCAGTATTTT. Its protein is CASRELAGTDTQYF.

The chain couples TRBV27 to TRBJ1-6; 7 bases are shared with TRBD1. The CDR3 sequence is 15 residues long. Germline V gives CDR1 MNHEY, CDR2 SMNVEV (reference sequence). The junction had 10 bases not matched to a gene; V was cut back by 5 bases and J by 9 bases. CDR3 nucleotide sequence: TGTGCCAGCAGTCCCAGGGTACAGGGGATTTCACCCCTCCACTTT. It yields the protein CASSPRVQGISPLHF.

The rearrangement joins TRBV7-9 to TRBJ1-2, with 8 bases fitting TRBD1. CDR1 is SEHNR and CDR2 is FQNEAQ in the germline V gene (reference sequence). Unmatched junction bases numbered 3, after V lost 0 bases and J lost 3 bases. CDR3 size: 15 residues. The CDR3 sequence is CASSLALTGDYGYTF. Here the CDR3 DNA reads TGTGCCAGCAGCTTAGCGCTGACAGGGGACTATGGCTACACCTTC.

This clonotype has a count of ten or more. The V gene is TRBV5-1, the J gene TRBJ2-5, with TRBD2 identical over 8 bases. Germline values: CDR1 SGHRS, CDR2 YFSETQ. V shed 0 bases, J shed 0 bases, and the junction held 7 bases outside the gene matches. The CDR3 is made up of 17 amino acids. CDR3 loop: CASSLVRSGGNQETQYF. CDR3 DNA sequence: TGCGCCAGCAGCTTGGTTAGAAGCGGGGGAAACCAAGAGACCCAGTACTTC. Drawing the rest from reference TRBV5-1 and TRBJ2-5, the complete variable domain is KAGVTQTPRYLIKTRGQQVTLSCSPISGHRSVSWYQQTPGQGLQFLFEYFSETQRNKGNFPGRFSGRQFSNSRSEMNVSTLELGDSALYLCASSLVRSGGNQETQYFGPGTRLLVL.

DNA for the CDR3: TGTGCCAGCAGTCACAGGGACAGGGGTCCCTACGAGCAGTACTTC. Residues: CASSHRDRGPYEQYF. The chain couples TRBV7-9 to TRBJ2-7; 10 nucleotides align to TRBD1. After removal of 6 bases from V and 2 bases from J, the junction contained 7 bases not matched to a gene. The CDR3 contains 15 residues. Germline CDR1 is SEHNR and CDR2 is FQNEAQ (reference sequence).

CDR3 in amino acids: CASSPPGTGYDYGYTF. CDR3 DNA: TGTGCCAGCTCACCTCCCGGGACAGGGTACGACTATGGCTACACCTTC. The rearrangement joins TRBV18 to TRBJ1-2, with 9 bases aligning to TRBD1. There are 16 residues in the CDR3. Trimming took 3 bases from V and 3 from J; bases not matched to a gene: 8. Germline V gene lookup returns CDR1 KGHSH and CDR2 LQKENI.

This clonotype appeared a few times. The rearrangement links TRBV14 to TRBJ2-2, with no clear D. The CDR3 is made up of 15 amino acids. Trimming cost V 4 bases and J 5 bases, with 14 bases left between them. The V gene's germline CDR1 is SGHDN and CDR2 FVKESK. CDR3 sequence (DNA): TGTGCCAGCAGCCTAAGGAACAGTTTGACCGGGGAGCTGTTTTTT. This gives the protein CASSLRNSLTGELFF.

This clonotype came up a few times. The chain couples TRBV7-9 to TRBJ2-1, with 8 positions matching TRBD2. The CDR3 consists of 17 residues. V gave up 3 bases and J gave up 0 bases; unmatched junction bases: 7. Germline CDR1 SEHNR, CDR2 FQNEAQ (reference sequence). The CDR3 spells CASSFRLARSSYNEQFF. As DNA, the CDR3 is TGTGCCAGCAGCTTCCGACTAGCGCGAAGCTCCTACAATGAGCAGTTCTTC.

This clonotype has ten or more counts. The CDR3: CSALRTGGYTF. The CDR3 DNA reads TGCAGTGCCCTCCGGACAGGCGGCTACACCTTC. The chain is built from TRBV20-1 and TRBJ1-2; 7 bases are a match to TRBD1. Germline V lookup: CDR1 DFQATT, CDR2 SNEGSKA (reference sequence). J gave up 8 bases and V 6 bases, and 6 bases lay outside the gene matches. The CDR3 loop spans 11 amino acids.

This chain connects TRBV18 to TRBJ2-7, with D hard to call. There are 13 residues in the CDR3. Between the trimmed V and J ends, which lost 3 bases and 4 bases, there was a span of 10 bases. Germline lookup yields CDR1 KGHSH and CDR2 LQKENI. CDR3 nucleotide sequence: TGTGCCAGCTCACCGGCCGCGGATTACGAGCAGTACTTC. It encodes CASSPAADYEQYF.

The chain couples TRBV20-1 to TRBJ2-7; D remains unclear. The germline V gene has CDR1 DFQATT and CDR2 SNEGSKA (reference sequence). The CDR3 is made up of 13 amino acids. The V end lost 1 base, the J end lost 2 bases, and 9 bases lay between the germline ends. CDR3: CSARGWGTYEQYF. CDR3 in DNA: TGCAGTGCTAGAGGGTGGGGTACCTACGAGCAGTACTTC.

The gene calls are TRBV6-4 and TRBJ1-1; D unclear. V lost 0 bases to trimming and J lost 6 bases, with 23 bases between them. This CDR3 contains 18 residues. Germline CDR1 and CDR2: MRHNA and SNTAGT. CDR3 DNA: TGTGCCAGCAGTGACTCGGGGAAGGTTTGGAATCTTGGGCCTGAAGCTTTCTTT. Amino acid sequence: CASSDSGKVWNLGPEAFF.

The V call is TRBV24-1, the J call TRBJ2-2; D call uncertain. The CDR3 has 15 residues. CDR1 and CDR2 (germline): KGHDR, SFDVKD. With 4 bases removed from V and 13 bases from J, the gap between germline ends came to 21 bases. The CDR3 region has the DNA TGTGCCACCAGTGACTCCCCCCTGGGCCCGGCTCTGCTGTTTTTT. Residues: CATSDSPLGPALLFF.

V is TRBV10-3 and J is TRBJ2-2; D unclear. Trimming took 2 bases from V and 4 from J, leaving 2 bases between them. The CDR3 extends over 12 amino acids. CDR1 and CDR2 (germline): ENHRY, SYGVKD. The DNA for the CDR3 is TGTGCCATCAGTGAGATCACCGGGGAGCTGTTTTTT. It translates to CAISEITGELFF.